This TCR beta chain came from a study of cytomegalovirus exposure and HLA in healthy donors. The sample holds one count of this clone. Its antigen remains unidentified. The primer mix had 60 Vbeta and 13 Jbeta primers. The protocol was immunoSEQ multiplex PCR, while the TCRdb copy is restricted to in-frame clones and leaves out a portion. There are roughly 240,000 clones in the sample; 70% to 90% occur only once, and 0.24% lies in the top ten. Study-wide findings and caveats: Both high specificity and high sensitivity reportedly marked the classifier's diagnosis of cytomegalovirus status. Rates of TCR association differed by HLA locus in a later analysis, with DRB1 highest and HLA-C lowest.

This receptor was obtained from a girl aged 2-10 years in good health and CMV-seronegative. Specimen: PBMCs.

CDR3 loop: CASSDRGQGSAYNSPLHF. The DNA of the CDR3 is TGTGCCAGCAGTGACCGGGGACAGGGTTCCGCTTATAATTCACCCCTCCACTTT. The chain couples TRBV2 to TRBJ1-6, with 9 bases lining up with TRBD1. Germline CDR1 and CDR2: SNHLY and FYNNEI. This CDR3 contains 18 residues. V shed 3 bases, J shed 4 bases, and the junction held 10 bases outside the gene matches. The full variable domain, in which reference TRBV2 and TRBJ1-6 provide the parts outside the CDR3, is EPEVTQTPSHQVTQMGQEVILRCVPISNHLYFYWYRQILGQKVEFLVSFYNNEISEKSEIFDDQFSVERPDGSNFTLKIRSTKLEDSAMYFCASSDRGQGSAYNSPLHFGNGTRLTVT.